The rows below give T cell receptor beta chains drawn from one sample of a study of T cell responses to AZD1222 COVID-19 vaccine. Clones were read by immunoSEQ multiplex PCR, and TCRdb kept only the in-frame ones, dropping some. Of tens of thousands of clones listed, 83% are singletons. The sequencing used peripheral blood, collected 28 days after the second AZD1222 dose. The receptors were sampled from an adult who received the AZD1222 COVID-19 vaccine. The CDR3 runs from the conserved cysteine through the conserved F or W. The D gene is left open where the match is weak. Not all rows give a size; the values are once, few, many and, for expanded clones, a class.

clone size: .
J gene: TRBJ1-1
V gene: TRBV14
D gene: .
CDR3 DNA: TGTGCCAGCAGCCAAAGAAGATTAGTCCTTACGGGCACTGAAGCTTTCTTT
CDR3 protein: CASSQRRLVLTGTEAFF

clone size: .
J gene: TRBJ1-1
V gene: TRBV19
D gene: .
CDR3 DNA: TGTGCCAGTAGTACCCCTGGGGGGGCTGAAGCTTTCTTT
CDR3 protein: CASSTPGGAEAFF

clone size: .
J gene: TRBJ2-7
V gene: TRBV30
D gene: TRBD2
CDR3 DNA: TGTGCCTGGAGTGTTGGGCTAGCGGGAAACTACGAGCAGTACTTC
CDR3 protein: CAWSVGLAGNYEQYF

clone size: once
J gene: TRBJ2-1
V gene: TRBV4-2
D gene: TRBD2
CDR3 DNA: TGTGCCAGCAGCCGAGAAGCGGGACTAGGGGCGGTCAATGAGCAGTTCTTC
CDR3 protein: CASSREAGLGAVNEQFF

clone size: .
J gene: TRBJ2-1
V gene: TRBV24-1
D gene: TRBD2
CDR3 DNA: TGTGCCACCAGTGACCCTAGCGGACCGTACAATGAGCAGTTCTTC
CDR3 protein: CATSDPSGPYNEQFF

clone size: .
J gene: TRBJ1-2
V gene: TRBV28
D gene: .
CDR3 DNA: TGTGCCAGCAGTTTGGCAACGGTTGGCTACACCTTC
CDR3 protein: CASSLATVGYTF

clone size: .
J gene: TRBJ1-1
V gene: TRBV18
D gene: .
CDR3 DNA: TGTGCCAGCTCACCACAATGGTCCATGAACACTGAAGCTTTCTTT
CDR3 protein: CASSPQWSMNTEAFF

clone size: .
J gene: TRBJ2-3
V gene: TRBV11-2
D gene: .
CDR3 DNA: TGTGCCAGCAGCTCCAGAGGCCCAGATACGCAGTATTTT
CDR3 protein: CASSSRGPDTQYF

clone size: .
J gene: TRBJ2-5
V gene: TRBV3-1/TRBV3-2
D gene: .
CDR3 DNA: TGTGCCAGCAGCCAAACTAGCCGGGAGACCCAGTACTTC
CDR3 protein: CASSQTSRETQYF

clone size: .
J gene: TRBJ2-2
V gene: TRBV29-1
D gene: .
CDR3 DNA: TGCAGCGTTGCGAAAGTTGTCGGCACCGGGGAGCTGTTTTTT
CDR3 protein: CSVAKVVGTGELFF

clone size: .
J gene: TRBJ1-2
V gene: TRBV9
D gene: .
CDR3 DNA: TGTGCCAGCAGCGCCCTGGGGTACTACACCTTC
CDR3 protein: CASSALGYYTF

clone size: .
J gene: TRBJ2-1
V gene: TRBV7-6
D gene: TRBD2
CDR3 DNA: TGTGCCAGCAGCCGCGGGGGGGCCCCTGACAATGAGCAGTTCTTC
CDR3 protein: CASSRGGAPDNEQFF

clone size: .
J gene: TRBJ2-3
V gene: TRBV2
D gene: .
CDR3 DNA: TGTGCCAGCAGTGAAGTATTTTCGGTTGTTGGTTGGTCGGGAGAAGATACGCAGTATTTT
CDR3 protein: CASSEVFSVVGWSGEDTQYF

clone size: once
J gene: TRBJ1-1
V gene: TRBV24-1
D gene: .
CDR3 DNA: TGTGCCACCAGTGATACCGGCACTGAAGCTTTCTTT
CDR3 protein: CATSDTGTEAFF

clone size: .
J gene: TRBJ2-5
V gene: TRBV6-2/TRBV6-3
D gene: .
CDR3 DNA: TGTGCCAGCAGCCCCTACGATCCTGGGCCGGGGGAGACCCAGTACTTC
CDR3 protein: CASSPYDPGPGETQYF

clone size: .
J gene: TRBJ2-7
V gene: TRBV5-4
D gene: .
CDR3 DNA: TGTGCCAGCAGCTTAGACAGGTCCTACGAGCAGTACTTC
CDR3 protein: CASSLDRSYEQYF

clone size: .
J gene: TRBJ2-1
V gene: TRBV6-1
D gene: TRBD2
CDR3 DNA: TGTGCCAGCAGTGATCGAGGACTAGCGGGGGTTTCCTACAATGAGCAGTTCTTC
CDR3 protein: CASSDRGLAGVSYNEQFF

clone size: .
J gene: TRBJ1-6
V gene: TRBV4-1
D gene: .
CDR3 DNA: TGCGCCAGCAGCCAAACGTCTGGGAACTTCGCCTATAATTCACCCCTCCACTTT
CDR3 protein: CASSQTSGNFAYNSPLHF

clone size: once
J gene: TRBJ1-2
V gene: TRBV29-1
D gene: .
CDR3 DNA: TGCAGCGTTGAAGGTTCAGTCAGCAAAAGCAAAGGCTACACCTTC
CDR3 protein: CSVEGSVSKSKGYTF

clone size: once
J gene: TRBJ1-2
V gene: TRBV2
D gene: .
CDR3 DNA: TGTGCCAGCAGAGACGGAGGGGACGGCTACACCTTC
CDR3 protein: CASRDGGDGYTF

clone size: .
J gene: TRBJ1-1
V gene: TRBV2
D gene: .
CDR3 DNA: TGTGCCAGCAGTGAGGTCAGGGTGGGAGGTAAAGCTTTCTTT
CDR3 protein: CASSEVRVGGKAFF

clone size: .
J gene: TRBJ1-1
V gene: TRBV11-3
D gene: .
CDR3 DNA: TGTGCCAGCACCGGGGTCATGAACACTGAAGCTTTCTTT
CDR3 protein: CASTGVMNTEAFF

clone size: once
J gene: TRBJ1-2
V gene: TRBV6-6
D gene: .
CDR3 DNA: TGTGCCAGCAGACGACAGGCGATAAACTATGGCTACACCTTC
CDR3 protein: CASRRQAINYGYTF